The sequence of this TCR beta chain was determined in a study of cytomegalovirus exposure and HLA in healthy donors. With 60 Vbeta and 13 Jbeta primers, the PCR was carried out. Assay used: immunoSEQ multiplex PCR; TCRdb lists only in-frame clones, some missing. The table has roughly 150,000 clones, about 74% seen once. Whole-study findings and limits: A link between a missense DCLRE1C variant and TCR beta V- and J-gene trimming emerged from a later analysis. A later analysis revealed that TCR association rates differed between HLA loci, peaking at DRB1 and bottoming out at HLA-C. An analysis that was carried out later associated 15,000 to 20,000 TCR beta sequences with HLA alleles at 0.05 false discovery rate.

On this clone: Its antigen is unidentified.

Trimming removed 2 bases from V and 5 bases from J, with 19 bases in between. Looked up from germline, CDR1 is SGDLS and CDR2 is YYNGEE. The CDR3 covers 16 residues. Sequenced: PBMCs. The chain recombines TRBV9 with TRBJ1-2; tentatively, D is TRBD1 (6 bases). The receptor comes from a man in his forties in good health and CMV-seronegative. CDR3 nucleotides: TGTGCCAGCAGCGTTCGCCGCCAGGGGAGTGAGTATGGCTACACCTTC. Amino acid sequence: CASSVRRQGSEYGYTF.